This T cell receptor (beta chain) emerged from a study of neurological immune-mediated disorders. The study drew its healthy controls from blood bank volunteers in Maryland, USA. Where libraries were unsorted, they were derived from 2 million PBMCs stored at -80 degrees C. V was pared by 2 bases and J by 2 bases, with 9 bases between. The germline V gene encodes CDR1 SGHTA and CDR2 FQGNSA. This CDR3 is 14 amino acids long. Synthesis of cDNA was accomplished via 5'RACE employing 10-nucleotide random UMIs. The output of every sequencing run exceeded 170 million TCR-beta sequences, derived from 15-18 subjects. From the 5' RACE reads, TCRdb called clonotypes with MiXCR, one entry per CDR3 protein. The sample has tens of thousands of distinct CDR3 sequences, about a sixth seen once.

This receptor was identified in a woman aged 40-49 years in good health. This sequence joins TRBV7-2 and TRBJ1-1; D call uncertain. Sequenced sample: PBMCs. The CDR3 DNA reads TGTGCCAGCAGCTTAAGCACAGCCAACACTGAAGCTTTCTTT. Its translation is CASSLSTANTEAFF.